These 3 T cell receptor beta chains were sequenced from one sample in a study of molecular identifiers for immune sequencing clone quantification. Using its own MiXCR run on the PCR reads, TCRdb lists one record per CDR3 protein. In the table there are about half a million distinct CDR3 sequences, 25% of which are singletons. The sequencing input was naive CD8+ T cells from blood, with Jurkat cell RNA spiked in. The subset denotes: FACS-sorted CD8+CD4-CCR7+CD45RA+ naive T cells. The receptors were gathered from a human donor in good health. Some libraries in this study had Jurkat cell RNA spiked in.

This sequence joins TRBV4-3 and TRBJ2-1; D perhaps matches TRBD1 (5 bases). CDR3 length: 16 amino acids. V lost 1 base and J lost 2, with 12 bases in between. The V gene's germline CDR1 is LGHNA and CDR2 YSLEER. CDR3 amino acids: CASSQVWSGPYNEQFF. CDR3 coding DNA: TGCGCCAGCAGCCAAGTTTGGTCAGGGCCCTACAATGAGCAGTTCTTC.

The chain has TRBV20-1 and TRBJ2-5; 12 bases are a match to TRBD2. Per germline, CDR1 DFQATT and CDR2 SNEGSKA (reference sequence). Unmatched junction bases numbered 2, after V lost 1 base and J lost 5 bases. This CDR3 contains 14 residues. This CDR3 reads CSARASGGAETQYF. The DNA of the CDR3 is TGCAGTGCTAGAGCTAGCGGGGGGGCTGAGACCCAGTACTTC.

This clonotype was counted only a few times. J is TRBJ1-3 and V is TRBV20-1; the D is unclear. The germline V gene encodes CDR1 DFQATT and CDR2 SNEGSKA (reference sequence). Trimming shortened V by 6 bases and J by 0 bases, and 3 bases separated the two germline ends. This CDR3 comprises 11 residues. CDR3 sequence: CSAFSGNTIYF. CDR3 sequence (DNA): TGCAGTGCCTTCTCTGGAAACACCATATATTTT.